This passage covers 22 T cell receptor beta chains from one sample sequenced in a study of blood T cell repertoires in COVID-19. Some clones are missing from TCRdb's copy, which holds only in-frame ones; the method was immunoSEQ multiplex PCR. The sample has around 240,000 clones, around 83% seen once. Sequencing used peripheral blood. The origin of the receptors is a woman aged 40-49 years who had recovered from COVID-19.

V is TRBV29-1 and J is TRBJ2-7, with TRBD1 matching 7 bases. CDR3 length equals 12 residues. J was trimmed by 5 bases and V by 5 bases; bases with no gene match: 6. Looked up from germline, CDR1 is SQVTM and CDR2 is ANQGSEA. The CDR3 sequence is CSVHADRDEQYF. As DNA, the CDR3 is TGCAGCGTTCACGCAGACAGGGACGAGCAGTACTTC.

This chain links TRBV11-2 with TRBJ2-4; weak D call: TRBD2 (6 bases). Germline CDR1 reads SGHAT; CDR2 reads FQNNGV. Trimming took 8 bases from V and 3 from J, leaving 17 bases between them. The CDR3 is made up of 15 amino acids. The CDR3 is CASGRDSVNKNIQYF. For the CDR3, the DNA is TGTGCCAGCGGACGGGACTCAGTAAACAAAAACATTCAGTACTTC.

The rearrangement uses TRBV27 and TRBJ1-2, with D unresolved. Per the germline V gene, CDR1 is MNHEY and CDR2 is SMNVEV (reference sequence). The CDR3 is made up of 16 amino acids. V was cut by 2 bases and J by 8 bases, with 21 bases left in between. The CDR3, as DNA: TGTGCCAGCAGTTTAGAAAGGCCCACCGGGGTAGGAGGCTACACCTTC. Translating gives CASSLERPTGVGGYTF.

The chain's CDR3 is CASKTSGGRDTQYF. CDR3 nucleotide sequence: TGTGCCAGCAAGACTAGCGGGGGGCGGGATACGCAGTATTTT. The V gene is TRBV2, the J gene TRBJ2-3; 13 nucleotides match TRBD2. In germline, CDR1 is SNHLY, CDR2 FYNNEI. The CDR3 has 14 residues. V lost 7 bases and J lost 6; bases outside the gene matches: 4.

The chain combines TRBV19 with TRBJ1-3; D gene ambiguous. Germline V gene sequence: CDR1 LNHDA, CDR2 SQIVND (reference sequence). CDR3 length: 14 residues. Trimming left V 9 bases short and J 2 bases short, with 14 bases between. The CDR3 loop reads CASASHPAGNTIYF. The CDR3 DNA follows: TGTGCCAGCGCTTCTCACCCGGCTGGAAACACCATATATTTT. The variable domain in full, completed from reference TRBV19 and TRBJ1-3, reads DGGITQSPKYLFRKEGQNVTLSCEQNLNHDAMYWYRQDPGQGLRLIYYSQIVNDFQKGDIAEGYSVSREKKESFPLTVTSAQKNPTAFYLCASASHPAGNTIYFGEGSWLTVV.

The rearrangement links TRBV6-5 to TRBJ2-5; 8 nucleotides line up with TRBD1. The CDR3 is 14 amino acids. Germline loops: CDR1 MNHEY, CDR2 SVGAGI. V lost 5 bases to trimming and J lost 5 bases; unmatched junction nucleotides: 7. In nucleotides, the CDR3 is TGTGCCAGCAGTACCCGGACAGGGCTGGAGACCCAGTACTTC. Translation: CASSTRTGLETQYF.

The chain links TRBV28 to TRBJ1-4; 7 bases agree with TRBD1. The germline gives CDR1 MDHEN, CDR2 SYDVKM. There are 14 residues in the CDR3. V gave up 8 bases and J gave up 6 bases; unmatched junction bases: 9. CDR3 bases: TGTGCCAGCGGCGGTGGGACAGCGGATGAAAAACTGTTTTTT. Its protein is CASGGGTADEKLFF.

The chain uses TRBV13 and TRBJ2-1; 9 nucleotides agree with TRBD2. The germline CDR1 and CDR2 sequences are PRHDT and FYEKMQ (reference sequence). Losses at the gene ends were 2 bases for V and 6 bases for J; bases not matched to a gene: 8. This CDR3 comprises 16 residues. DNA of the CDR3: TGTGCCAGCAGCTTATTTTCGGCGGGGGGGCTCAATGAGCAGTTCTTC. It is translated as CASSLFSAGGLNEQFF.

The CDR3 DNA sequence: TGTGCCAGCAGAGGGGGAACGAATCAGCCCCAGCATTTT. This sequence encodes CASRGGTNQPQHF. The chain employs TRBV6-5 and TRBJ1-5; possibly TRBD1 for D (6 bases). The V end was cut by 6 bases, the J end by 4 bases, with 10 bases between. The V gene's germline CDR1 is MNHEY and CDR2 SVGAGI. The CDR3 is 13 residues long.

The chain is built from TRBV30 and TRBJ1-6; TRBD1 might be the D (5 bases). The CDR3 loop spans 16 amino acids. Per the germline V gene, CDR1 is GTSNPN and CDR2 is SVGIG (reference sequence). Trimming removed 2 bases from V and 7 bases from J, with 18 bases in between. The CDR3 region is CAWSSSGGGGNSPLHF. CDR3 bases: TGTGCCTGGAGTTCAAGTGGTGGGGGAGGAAATTCACCCCTCCACTTT.

There are a few counts of this clone. CDR3 nucleotides: TGTGCCAGCAGGGGACAGTACACTGAAGCTTTCTTT. Protein: CASRGQYTEAFF. The chain employs TRBV12-3 or TRBV12-4 and TRBJ1-1, with 7 bases fitting TRBD1. The CDR3 runs 12 residues. V lost 6 bases to trimming and J lost 3 bases; unmatched junction nucleotides: 1.

The J gene is TRBJ2-1, the V gene TRBV18, with TRBD1 matching 7 bases. V dropped 2 bases and J dropped 4; count of bases not matched to a gene: 5. Germline CDR1 is KGHSH and CDR2 is LQKENI. This CDR3 is built from 15 residues. For the CDR3, the DNA is TGTGCCAGCTCACCAGGGCAGGGGGTATACAATGAGCAGTTCTTC. This sequence encodes CASSPGQGVYNEQFF.

The chain carries TRBV19 and TRBJ2-4; D perhaps matches TRBD2 (6 bases). The CDR3 spans 13 residues. CDR1 and CDR2 from the germline V gene are LNHDA and SQIVND (reference sequence). V shed 3 bases and J shed 6 bases, with 9 bases lying between them. CDR3 protein: CASSMGRRNIQYF. Written as DNA, the CDR3 is TGTGCCAGTAGTATGGGGAGGAGAAACATTCAGTACTTC.

The CDR3 DNA reads as TGTGCCAGCAGCACGACAAAGGTGGGAGAGACCCAGTACTTC. It codes for CASSTTKVGETQYF. This sequence joins TRBV3-1 (or the pseudogene TRBV3-2) and TRBJ2-5, with D unresolved. Trimming removed 5 bases from V and 4 bases from J, with 14 bases in between. The CDR3 extends over 14 amino acids. Germline lookup yields CDR1 LGHDT and CDR2 YNNKEL (reference sequence).

The chain has TRBV2 and TRBJ1-6; the match to TRBD1 covers 10 bases. The CDR3 loop spans 15 amino acids. The junction had 5 bases not matched to a gene; V was cut back by 4 bases and J by 8 bases. Germline V lookup: CDR1 SNHLY, CDR2 FYNNEI. The CDR3 region is CASSGQGARDSPLHF. As DNA, the CDR3 is TGTGCCAGCAGTGGACAGGGGGCGCGTGATTCACCCCTCCACTTT.

The chain is built from TRBV7-9 and TRBJ1-6; the D is unclear. Per the germline V gene, CDR1 is SEHNR and CDR2 is FQNEAQ (reference sequence). The CDR3 has 14 residues. The ends were cut back, 0 bases at V and 12 bases at J, with 12 bases in the middle. For the CDR3, the DNA is TGTGCCAGCAGCTTAGCCCGGGTGGGAGAACCCCTCCACTTT. Protein sequence: CASSLARVGEPLHF.

This chain connects TRBV29-1 to TRBJ2-7; no reliable D call. The CDR3 consists of 12 residues. The germline V and J ends were trimmed by 1 base and 3 bases, with 7 bases remaining between them. Germline V gene data show CDR1 as SQVTM and CDR2 as ANQGSEA. The CDR3 loop is CSVEAPGYEQYF. The CDR3 nucleotides are TGCAGCGTTGAAGCCCCAGGCTACGAGCAGTACTTC.

The chain uses TRBV25-1 and TRBJ2-7; unclear D gene. V gave up 6 bases and J gave up 5 bases, with 5 bases separating them. This CDR3 is built from 10 residues. Germline values: CDR1 MGHDK, CDR2 SYGVNS. CDR3 in amino acids: CASSANEQYF. As DNA, the CDR3 is TGTGCCAGCAGCGCTAACGAGCAGTACTTC.

The chain recombines TRBV7-6 with TRBJ2-1; D perhaps matches TRBD2 (6 bases). The germline V and J ends were trimmed by 1 base and 8 bases, with 15 bases remaining between them. The germline gives CDR1 SGHVS, CDR2 FNYEAQ. This CDR3 is built from 15 residues. The CDR3 sequence: CASSLGGFGGDEQFF. CDR3 sequence (DNA): TGTGCCAGCAGCTTAGGGGGGTTTGGCGGGGATGAGCAGTTCTTC.

The rearrangement uses TRBV4-1 and TRBJ2-7; D remains ambiguous. The length of the CDR3 is 11 residues. Trimming cost V 3 bases and J 5 bases, with 5 bases left between them. CDR1 is MGHRA and CDR2 is YSYEKL in the germline V gene. As DNA, the CDR3 is TGCGCCAGCAGCCACCTTGACGAGCAGTACTTC. It codes for CASSHLDEQYF.

The chain links TRBV7-2 to TRBJ1-2, with D possibly being TRBD1 (5 bases). Trimming took 1 base from V and 1 from J, leaving 10 bases between them. The CDR3 totals 15 residues. CDR1 and CDR2 from the germline V gene are SGHTA and FQGNSA. CDR3 protein: CASSLGQNLNYGYTF. CDR3 DNA sequence: TGTGCCAGCAGCTTAGGACAGAATCTTAACTATGGCTACACCTTC.

The chain joins TRBV4-1 to TRBJ1-1; D might be TRBD1 (6 bases). Trimming stripped 3 bases from V and 1 base from J, with 12 bases between. Germline CDR1 reads MGHRA; CDR2 reads YSYEKL. The CDR3 runs 15 residues. The CDR3 DNA sequence: TGCGCCAGCAGCCAGCACTTGACAGGGAACACTGAAGCTTTCTTT. Translated, it gives CASSQHLTGNTEAFF.